One sample yielded the 22 T cell receptor beta chains listed below, sequenced in a study of cytomegalovirus exposure and HLA in healthy donors. The PCR employed 60 Vbeta primers together with 13 Jbeta primers. Assay used: immunoSEQ multiplex PCR; TCRdb lists only in-frame clones, some missing. The sample comprises some 100,000 clones, around 74% of which are singletons, and around 14% rests with the top ten. Source material: PBMCs. The receptors were sampled from a male donor in good health and CMV-seropositive.

The rearrangement joins TRBV2 to TRBJ2-7; 7 nucleotides line up with TRBD1. The germline V gene encodes CDR1 SNHLY and CDR2 FYNNEI. V trimming: 6 bases; J trimming: 3 bases; junction bases outside the gene matches: 11. The CDR3 consists of 15 residues. CDR3 protein: CASRPGQLIHYEQYF. DNA for the CDR3: TGTGCCAGCAGGCCGGGACAGCTTATACACTACGAGCAGTACTTC.

The chain carries TRBV6-1 and TRBJ2-5; 7 bases map to TRBD2. The length of the CDR3 is 13 residues. Germline V lookup: CDR1 MNHNS, CDR2 SASEGT. Unmatched junction bases numbered 2, after V lost 2 bases and J lost 5 bases. The CDR3 here is CASSESGAETQYF. For the CDR3, the DNA is TGTGCCAGCAGTGAAAGCGGGGCCGAGACCCAGTACTTC.

This clone was picked up one time. The V and J genes are TRBV5-1 and TRBJ2-5, with 7 positions matching TRBD2. Trimming at V came to 2 bases and at J to 7 bases, leaving 8 bases not matched to a gene. The CDR3 totals 14 residues. Germline V CDR1 and CDR2: SGHRS, YFSETQ. CDR3 residues: CASSFAGDSGTQYF. As DNA, the CDR3 is TGCGCCAGCAGCTTTGCGGGGGACTCCGGGACCCAGTACTTC.

The chain recombines TRBV18 with TRBJ2-3; possibly TRBD1 for D (6 bases). This CDR3 is built from 14 residues. Between the trimmed V and J ends, which lost 3 bases and 3 bases, there was a span of 10 bases. The V gene's germline CDR1 is KGHSH and CDR2 LQKENI. The chain's CDR3 is CASSPTTGTDTQYF. The DNA for the CDR3 is TGTGCCAGCTCACCTACCACAGGGACAGATACGCAGTATTTT.

This clone came up a few times. V is TRBV4-1 and J is TRBJ1-4, with TRBD1 matching 11 bases. From germline, CDR1 is MGHRA and CDR2 YSYEKL. This CDR3 is built from 19 residues. With V trimmed by 2 bases and J by 0 bases, 8 bases remained unmatched. CDR3 residues: CASSQSGTGGTATNEKLFF. CDR3 nucleotides: TGCGCCAGCAGCCAATCCGGGACAGGGGGAACCGCAACTAATGAAAAACTGTTTTTT.

The rearrangement joins TRBV11-2 to TRBJ1-1, with a weak D call TRBD1 (5 bases). CDR3 length: 14 residues. V gave up 2 bases and J gave up 2 bases, with 9 bases separating them. CDR1 SGHAT and CDR2 FQNNGV come from the germline V gene. CDR3 in DNA: TGTGCCAGCAGCTTACCGACAGACAACACTGAAGCTTTCTTT. This translates into CASSLPTDNTEAFF.

V is TRBV11-1 and J is TRBJ1-2; unclear D gene. Germline-derived CDR1 and CDR2 are SGHAT and FQDESV (reference sequence). V lost 1 base to trimming and J lost 4 bases, with 25 bases between them. The CDR3 is made up of 19 amino acids. As DNA, the CDR3 is TGTGCCAGCAGCTTAGGAGGGAGCATGGGAGACCTCCCAATCTATGGCTACACCTTC. Amino acids: CASSLGGSMGDLPIYGYTF.

The DNA for the CDR3 is TGTGCCAGCAGCTTGGATGGGGGGGCGGGTGGCTACACCTTC. It codes for CASSLDGGAGGYTF. The genes are TRBV5-4 and TRBJ1-2; a possible D gene is TRBD1 (6 bases). CDR3 size: 14 residues. V lost 0 bases and J 7 bases, leaving 13 bases between the germline ends. Germline V gives CDR1 SGHNT, CDR2 YYREEE (reference sequence).

The V gene is TRBV14, the J gene TRBJ1-2; D not certain. The V end was cut by 4 bases, the J end by 0 bases, with 6 bases between. Germline V gene data show CDR1 as SGHDN and CDR2 as FVKESK. The length of the CDR3 is 13 residues. The CDR3 bases are TGTGCCAGCAGCCTCGGGTCTAACTATGGCTACACCTTC. It codes for CASSLGSNYGYTF. The variable domain in full, completed from reference TRBV14 and TRBJ1-2, reads EAGVTQFPSHSVIEKGQTVTLRCDPISGHDNLYWYRRVMGKEIKFLLHFVKESKQDESGMPNNRFLAERTGGTYSTLKVQPAELEDSGVYFCASSLGSNYGYTFGSGTRLTVV.

This chain links TRBV19 with TRBJ2-7; TRBD2 matches at 7 bases. Germline CDR1 LNHDA, CDR2 SQIVND (reference sequence). V was pared by 6 bases and J by 0 bases, with 8 bases of the junction left unmatched. This CDR3 is 15 amino acids long. The CDR3 nucleotides are TGTGCCAGTAGCGGATTCCGCGGGGGCTCCTACGAGCAGTACTTC. Residues: CASSGFRGGSYEQYF. Supplemented by reference TRBV19 and TRBJ2-7, the full variable domain reads DGGITQSPKYLFRKEGQNVTLSCEQNLNHDAMYWYRQDPGQGLRLIYYSQIVNDFQKGDIAEGYSVSREKKESFPLTVTSAQKNPTAFYLCASSGFRGGSYEQYFGPGTRLTVT.

CDR3 loop: CASSLGQGDYEQYF. CDR3 nucleotide sequence: TGTGCCAGCAGCTTGGGTCAGGGGGACTACGAGCAGTACTTC. The J gene is TRBJ2-7, the V gene TRBV5-4; TRBD1 matches 7 bases. This CDR3 region has 14 residues. Germline CDR1 and CDR2: SGHNT and YYREEE (reference sequence). V was clipped by 0 bases and J by 3 bases; unmatched bases: 3.

As DNA, the CDR3 is TGCGCCAGCAGCCAATCCGAGGGCTATGGCTACACCTTC. As protein: CASSQSEGYGYTF. This chain connects TRBV4-1 to TRBJ1-2; D remains unclear. CDR1 and CDR2 (germline): MGHRA, YSYEKL. This CDR3 is 13 amino acids long. Trimming stripped 2 bases from V and 4 bases from J, with 8 bases between.

This chain uses TRBV7-9 with TRBJ1-6, with D maybe TRBD1 (6 bases). Looked up from germline, CDR1 is SEHNR and CDR2 is FQNEAQ (reference sequence). This CDR3 spans 14 amino acids. V was pared by 3 bases and J by 9 bases, with 12 bases between. The CDR3 nucleotides read TGTGCCAGCAGCTTCAACAGAGGGGGTTCACCCCTCCACTTT. Amino acid sequence: CASSFNRGGSPLHF.

The chain recombines TRBV15 with TRBJ2-3; possibly TRBD2 for D (5 bases). Trimming took off 1 base at V and 1 base at J, with 9 bases between the two ends. This CDR3 contains 15 residues. Germline V gene data show CDR1 as LNHNV and CDR2 as YYDKDF (reference sequence). DNA of the CDR3: TGTGCCACCAGCAGAGGACGGGGAGGCACAGATACGCAGTATTTT. It encodes CATSRGRGGTDTQYF.

V is TRBV7-3 and J is TRBJ2-1; the match to TRBD2 covers 7 bases. V trimming: 4 bases; J trimming: 0 bases; junction bases outside the gene matches: 6. The CDR3 loop spans 16 amino acids. Germline V gives CDR1 SGHTA, CDR2 FQGTGA. The CDR3, as DNA: TGTGCCAGCAGCTATATAGCGGGCCTCTCCTACAATGAGCAGTTCTTC. This codes for CASSYIAGLSYNEQFF.

The J gene is TRBJ1-1, the V gene TRBV9; no clear D gene. CDR1 is SGDLS and CDR2 is YYNGEE in the germline V gene. The CDR3 consists of 13 residues. Between the trimmed V and J ends, which lost 0 bases and 2 bases, there was a span of 5 bases. The CDR3 region is CASSVGENTEAFF. CDR3 DNA: TGTGCCAGCAGCGTAGGAGAAAACACTGAAGCTTTCTTT. The full variable domain, rest sourced from reference TRBV9 and TRBJ1-1, is DSGVTQTPKHLITATGQRVTLRCSPRSGDLSVYWYQQSLDQGLQFLIQYYNGEERAKGNILERFSAQQFPDLHSELNLSSLELGDSALYFCASSVGENTEAFFGQGTRLTVV.

The gene calls are TRBV28 and TRBJ1-4, with D perhaps TRBD1 (6 bases). The ends were cut back, 4 bases at V and 0 bases at J, with 12 bases in the middle. CDR3 length: 16 amino acids. Germline CDR1 MDHEN, CDR2 SYDVKM. The CDR3 DNA reads TGTGCCAGCAGTTATGCGGACAGCCCAACTAATGAAAAACTGTTTTTT. Its translation is CASSYADSPTNEKLFF. The full variable domain, with the rest looked up from reference TRBV28 and TRBJ1-4, is DVKVTQSSRYLVKRTGEKVFLECVQDMDHENMFWYRQDPGLGLRLIYFSYDVKMKEKGDIPEGYSVSREKKERFSLILESASTNQTSMYLCASSYADSPTNEKLFFGSGTQLSVL.

This sequence joins TRBV7-2 and TRBJ1-1; D gene uncertain. The length of the CDR3 is 12 residues. V was cut by 1 base and J by 5 bases, with 5 bases left in between. The germline V gene has CDR1 SGHTA and CDR2 FQGNSA. CDR3 amino acids: CASSLGLTEAFF. The CDR3 coding sequence is TGTGCCAGCAGCTTAGGACTGACTGAAGCTTTCTTT.

The chain couples TRBV7-8 to TRBJ2-1, with 7 bases matching TRBD2. The germline gives CDR1 SGHVS, CDR2 FQNEAQ. The ends lost 1 base at V and 3 bases at J; junction bases unmatched: 3. The CDR3 loop spans 15 amino acids. The CDR3 is CASSLVLAGYNEQFF. The DNA of the CDR3 is TGTGCCAGCAGCTTAGTATTAGCGGGCTACAATGAGCAGTTCTTC.

Here the CDR3 DNA reads TGTGCCAGAAGCCCCCCGGTCCCTTCGAAGACCCAGTACTTC. As protein: CARSPPVPSKTQYF. The chain uses TRBV5-5 and TRBJ2-5; D is ambiguous. This CDR3 is built from 14 residues. Trimming took 8 bases from V and 6 from J, leaving 20 bases between them. Germline-derived CDR1 and CDR2 are SGHKS and YYEKEE (reference sequence). The variable domain in full, completed from reference TRBV5-5 and TRBJ2-5, reads DAGVTQSPTHLIKTRGQQVTLRCSPISGHKSVSWYQQVLGQGPQFIFQYYEKEERGRGNFPDRFSARQFPNYSSELNVNALLLGDSALYLCARSPPVPSKTQYFGPGTRLLVL.

V is TRBV2 and J is TRBJ1-1; weak D call: TRBD1 (6 bases). Trimming stripped 6 bases from V and 1 base from J, with 9 bases between. The CDR3 covers 13 residues. The V gene's germline CDR1 is SNHLY and CDR2 FYNNEI. For the CDR3, the DNA is TGTGCCAGCAGAGCACAGGGGAACACTGAAGCTTTCTTT. Residues: CASRAQGNTEAFF.

This clone was recorded once. This sample includes further DNA sequences coding for the same CDR3. The chain couples TRBV7-9 to TRBJ2-7, with D possibly being TRBD1 (5 bases). The germline V gene has CDR1 SEHNR and CDR2 FQNEAQ (reference sequence). There are 13 residues in the CDR3. Deletions cut 1 base from V and 4 bases from J, with 8 bases between. Here the CDR3 DNA reads TGTGCCAGCAGCTTAGGGACACCTTACGAGCAGTACTTC. It is translated as CASSLGTPYEQYF.